This T cell receptor beta chain was captured in a study of blood T cell repertoires in COVID-19. Study details: Samples of COVID-19 (acute and convalescent) were obtained from the United States, Italy and Spain. Sample material is recorded as cDNA or gDNA derived from T cells, B-cell-depleted T cells, or PBMCs.

In the authors' workflow: Reference gene primer amplification gave nucleated cell count estimates. Assay: immunoSEQ multiplex PCR; the TCRdb copy retains only in-frame clones and omits some. V, J and clone size reflect that table, while D and trimming were determined from the DNA. The sample has tens of thousands of clones, 85% seen once. CDR3 length: 13 residues. Between the trimmed V and J ends, which lost 5 bases and 4 bases, there was a span of 11 bases. Germline V lookup: CDR1 SGHTA, CDR2 FQGNSA. This rearrangement joins TRBV7-2 to TRBJ1-1; D is ambiguous. The sequenced sample consisted of peripheral blood. This TCR derives from a man in his sixties or seventies with acute or convalescent COVID-19. Written as DNA, the CDR3 is TGTGCCAGCAGCCGCCCACATGTCACTGAAGCTTTCTTT. It yields the protein CASSRPHVTEAFF. Drawing the rest from reference TRBV7-2 and TRBJ1-1, the complete variable domain is GAGVSQSPSNKVTEKGKDVELRCDPISGHTALYWYRQSLGQGLEFLIYFQGNSAPDKSGLPSDRFSAERTGGSVSTLTIQRTQQEDSAVYLCASSRPHVTEAFFGQGTRLTVV.